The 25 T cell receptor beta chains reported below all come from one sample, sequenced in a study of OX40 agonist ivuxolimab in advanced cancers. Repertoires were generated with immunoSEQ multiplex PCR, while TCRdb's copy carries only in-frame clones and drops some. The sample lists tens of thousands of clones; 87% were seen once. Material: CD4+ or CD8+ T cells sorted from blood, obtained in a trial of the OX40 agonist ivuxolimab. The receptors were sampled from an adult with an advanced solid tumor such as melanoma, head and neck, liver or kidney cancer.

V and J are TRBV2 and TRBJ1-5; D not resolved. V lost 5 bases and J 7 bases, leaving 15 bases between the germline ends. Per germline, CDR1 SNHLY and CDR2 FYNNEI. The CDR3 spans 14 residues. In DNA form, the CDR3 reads TGTGCCAGCAGTTTCGGACCAAGCCCACAGCCCCAGCATTTT. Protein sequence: CASSFGPSPQPQHF.

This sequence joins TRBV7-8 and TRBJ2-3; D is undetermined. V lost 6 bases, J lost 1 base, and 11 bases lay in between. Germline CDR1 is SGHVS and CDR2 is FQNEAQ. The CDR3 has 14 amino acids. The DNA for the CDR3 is TGTGCCAGCAGGCCTCGCCTGGGCACAGATACGCAGTATTTT. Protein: CASRPRLGTDTQYF.

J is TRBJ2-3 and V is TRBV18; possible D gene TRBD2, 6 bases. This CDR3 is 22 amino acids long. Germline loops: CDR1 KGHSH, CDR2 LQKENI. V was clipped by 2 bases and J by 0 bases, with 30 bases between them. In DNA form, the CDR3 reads TGTGCCAGCTCACCAGGGGTGGTGGCTAAGGGTGGGGGGAGTTGGAGCACAGATACGCAGTATTTT. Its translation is CASSPGVVAKGGGSWSTDTQYF.

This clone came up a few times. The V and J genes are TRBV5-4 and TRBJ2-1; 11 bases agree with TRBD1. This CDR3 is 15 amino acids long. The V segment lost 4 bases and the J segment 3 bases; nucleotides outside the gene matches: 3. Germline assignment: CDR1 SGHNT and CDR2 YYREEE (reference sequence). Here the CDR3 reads CASSEGTGGYNEQFF. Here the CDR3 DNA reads TGTGCCAGCAGCGAGGGGACAGGGGGCTACAATGAGCAGTTCTTC.

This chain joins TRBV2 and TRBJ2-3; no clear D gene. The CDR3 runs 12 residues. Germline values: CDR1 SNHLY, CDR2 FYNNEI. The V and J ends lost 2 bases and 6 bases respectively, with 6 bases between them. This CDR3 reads CASSEQVDTQYF. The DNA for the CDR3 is TGTGCCAGCAGTGAACAAGTTGATACGCAGTATTTT.

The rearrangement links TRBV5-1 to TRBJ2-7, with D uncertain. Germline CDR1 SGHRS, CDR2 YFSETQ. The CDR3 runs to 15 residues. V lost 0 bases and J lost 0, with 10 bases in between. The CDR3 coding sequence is TGCGCCAGCAGCTTGGGCCTAGAGAGCTCCTACGAGCAGTACTTC. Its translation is CASSLGLESSYEQYF.

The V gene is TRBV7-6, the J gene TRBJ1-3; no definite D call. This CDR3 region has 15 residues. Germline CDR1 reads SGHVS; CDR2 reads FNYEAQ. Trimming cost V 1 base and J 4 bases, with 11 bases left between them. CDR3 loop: CASSLEDGWGNTIYF. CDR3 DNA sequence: TGTGCCAGCAGCTTAGAGGATGGATGGGGAAACACCATATATTTT. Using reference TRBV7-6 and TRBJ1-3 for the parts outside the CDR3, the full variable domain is GAGVSQSPRYKVTKRGQDVALRCDPISGHVSLYWYRQALGQGPEFLTYFNYEAQQDKSGLPNDRFSAERPEGSISTLTIQRTEQRDSAMYRCASSLEDGWGNTIYFGEGSWLTVV.

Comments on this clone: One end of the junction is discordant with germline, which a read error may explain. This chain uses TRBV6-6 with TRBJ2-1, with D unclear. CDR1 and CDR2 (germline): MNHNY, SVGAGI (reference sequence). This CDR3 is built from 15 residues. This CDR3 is CASSHSSGFGDEQFF. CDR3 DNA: TGTGCCAGCAGTCACTCTTCGGGTTTTGGGGATGAGCAGTTCTTC.

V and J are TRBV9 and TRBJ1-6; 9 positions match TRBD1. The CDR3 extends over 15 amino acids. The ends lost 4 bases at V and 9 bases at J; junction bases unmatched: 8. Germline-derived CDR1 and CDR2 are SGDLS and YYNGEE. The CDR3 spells CASSPRTGVASPLHF. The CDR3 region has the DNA TGTGCCAGCAGCCCCCGGACAGGGGTGGCTTCACCCCTCCACTTT.

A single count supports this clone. The CDR3 loop reads CASSTTGTVNTEAFF. In DNA, the CDR3 is TGTGCCAGCAGTACGACCGGGACGGTGAACACTGAAGCTTTCTTT. The genes are TRBV25-1 and TRBJ1-1; tentative D call: TRBD1 (5 bases). Germline CDR1 reads MGHDK; CDR2 reads SYGVNS. The V gene lost 5 bases and the J gene lost 0 bases, with 13 bases spanning the gap. This CDR3 comprises 15 residues.

CDR3 sequence (DNA): TGTGCCAGCAGCCCAGAAACAGGGAAAACTGAAGCTTTCTTT. Translating gives CASSPETGKTEAFF. This chain connects TRBV7-2 to TRBJ1-1; weak D call: TRBD1 (6 bases). Germline CDR1 is SGHTA and CDR2 is FQGNSA. Between the trimmed V and J ends, which lost 5 bases and 5 bases, there was a span of 15 bases. The CDR3 extends over 14 amino acids.

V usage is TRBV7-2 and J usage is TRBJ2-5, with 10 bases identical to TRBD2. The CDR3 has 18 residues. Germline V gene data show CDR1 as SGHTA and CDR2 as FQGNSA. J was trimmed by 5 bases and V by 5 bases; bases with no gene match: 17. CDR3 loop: CASSRGSSSGGAGETQYF. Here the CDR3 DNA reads TGTGCCAGCAGCCGAGGGTCGTCCAGCGGGGGGGCCGGGGAGACCCAGTACTTC.

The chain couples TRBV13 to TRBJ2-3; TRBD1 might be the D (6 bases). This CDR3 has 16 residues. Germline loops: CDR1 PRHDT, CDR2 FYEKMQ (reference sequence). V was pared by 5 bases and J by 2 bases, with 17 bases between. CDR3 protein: CASSSLPGQATDTQYF. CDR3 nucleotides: TGTGCCAGCAGCAGCCTTCCGGGACAAGCCACAGATACGCAGTATTTT.

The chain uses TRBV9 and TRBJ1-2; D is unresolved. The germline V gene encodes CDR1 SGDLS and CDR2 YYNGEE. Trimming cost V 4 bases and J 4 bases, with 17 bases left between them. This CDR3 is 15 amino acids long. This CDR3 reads CASSTAGGRGYGYTF. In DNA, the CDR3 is TGTGCCAGCAGCACCGCAGGAGGAAGAGGCTATGGCTACACCTTC.

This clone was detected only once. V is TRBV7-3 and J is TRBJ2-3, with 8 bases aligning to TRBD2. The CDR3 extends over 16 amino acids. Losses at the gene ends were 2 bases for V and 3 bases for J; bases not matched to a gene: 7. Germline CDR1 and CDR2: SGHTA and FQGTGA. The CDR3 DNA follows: TGTGCCAGCAGCTTAGTACCCAGCGGGAGTACAGATACGCAGTATTTT. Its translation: CASSLVPSGSTDTQYF.

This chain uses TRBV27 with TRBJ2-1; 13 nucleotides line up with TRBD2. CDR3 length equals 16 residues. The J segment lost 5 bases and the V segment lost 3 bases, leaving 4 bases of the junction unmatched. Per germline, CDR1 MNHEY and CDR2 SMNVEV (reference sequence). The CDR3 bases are TGTGCCAGCAGTTTCTACGGGACTAGCGGGAACAATGAGCAGTTCTTC. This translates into CASSFYGTSGNNEQFF.

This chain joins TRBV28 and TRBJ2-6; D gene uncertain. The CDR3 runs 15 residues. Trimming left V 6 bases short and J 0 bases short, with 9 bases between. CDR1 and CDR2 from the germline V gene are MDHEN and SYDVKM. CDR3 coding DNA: TGTGCCAGCAGCTCGATCAACTCTGGGGCCAACGTCCTGACTTTC. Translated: CASSSINSGANVLTF. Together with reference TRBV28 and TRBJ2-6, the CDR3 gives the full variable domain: DVKVTQSSRYLVKRTGEKVFLECVQDMDHENMFWYRQDPGLGLRLIYFSYDVKMKEKGDIPEGYSVSREKKERFSLILESASTNQTSMYLCASSSINSGANVLTFGAGSRLTVL.

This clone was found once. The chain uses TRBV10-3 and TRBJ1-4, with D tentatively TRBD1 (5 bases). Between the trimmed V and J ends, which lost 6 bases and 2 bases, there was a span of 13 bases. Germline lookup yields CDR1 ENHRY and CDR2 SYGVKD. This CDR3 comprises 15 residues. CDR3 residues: CAISDQGTTNEKLFF. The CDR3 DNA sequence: TGTGCCATCAGCGACCAGGGAACCACTAATGAAAAACTGTTTTTT.

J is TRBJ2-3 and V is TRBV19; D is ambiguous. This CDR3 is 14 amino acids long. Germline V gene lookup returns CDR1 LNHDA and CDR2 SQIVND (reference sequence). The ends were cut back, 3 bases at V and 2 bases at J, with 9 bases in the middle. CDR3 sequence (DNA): TGTGCCAGTAGTATCCGGACCTCCACAGATACGCAGTATTTT. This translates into CASSIRTSTDTQYF.

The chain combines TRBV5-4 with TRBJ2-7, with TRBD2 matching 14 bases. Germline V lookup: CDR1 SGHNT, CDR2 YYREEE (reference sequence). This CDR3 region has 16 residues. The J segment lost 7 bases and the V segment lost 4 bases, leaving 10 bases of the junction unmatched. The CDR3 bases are TGTGCCAGCAGCCGAATGACTAGCGGGAGGGCCAAGGAGCAGTACTTC. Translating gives CASSRMTSGRAKEQYF.

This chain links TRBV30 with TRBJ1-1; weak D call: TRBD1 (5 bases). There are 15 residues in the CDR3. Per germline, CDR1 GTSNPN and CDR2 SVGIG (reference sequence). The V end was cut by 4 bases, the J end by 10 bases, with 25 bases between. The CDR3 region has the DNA TGTGCCTGGAATGGGAGGGGCAGTCGGGTAATGGTAGCTTTCTTT. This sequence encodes CAWNGRGSRVMVAFF.

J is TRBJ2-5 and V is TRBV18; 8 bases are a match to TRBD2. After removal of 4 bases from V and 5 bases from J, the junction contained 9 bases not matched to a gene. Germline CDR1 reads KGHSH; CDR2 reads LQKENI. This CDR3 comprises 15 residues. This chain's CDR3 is CASSLSAGVKETQYF. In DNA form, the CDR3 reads TGTGCCAGCTCACTCTCAGCGGGGGTAAAGGAGACCCAGTACTTC.

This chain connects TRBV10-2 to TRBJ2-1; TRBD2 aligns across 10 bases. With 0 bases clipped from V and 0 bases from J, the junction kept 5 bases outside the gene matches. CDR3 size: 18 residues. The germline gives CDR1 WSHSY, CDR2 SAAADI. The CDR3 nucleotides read TGCGCCAGCAGTGAGTCGACTAGCGGGCCAAGCTCCTACAATGAGCAGTTCTTC. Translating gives CASSESTSGPSSYNEQFF.

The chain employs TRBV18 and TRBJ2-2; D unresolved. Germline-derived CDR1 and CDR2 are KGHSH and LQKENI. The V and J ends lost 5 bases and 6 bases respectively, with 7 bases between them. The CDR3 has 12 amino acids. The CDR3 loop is CASSGFPGELFF. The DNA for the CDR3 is TGTGCCAGCTCAGGTTTCCCCGGGGAGCTGTTTTTT.

The DNA of the CDR3 is TGTGCCAGCAGTCCATGGACAGGGGTTGAGGATCAGCCCCAGCATTTT. Translation: CASSPWTGVEDQPQHF. This chain joins TRBV28 and TRBJ1-5; 9 nucleotides match TRBD1. CDR1 MDHEN and CDR2 SYDVKM come from the germline V gene. The J segment lost 5 bases and the V segment lost 5 bases, leaving 10 bases of the junction unmatched. The CDR3 is 16 amino acids.